These 7 T cell receptor beta chains were all obtained from the same sample, sequenced in a study of HIV-infected children after antiretroviral therapy interruption. RNA-based 3' RACE libraries used unique molecular identifiers. TCRdb itself ran the 3' RACE reads through MiXCR, one entry per CDR3 protein. The sample carries approximately 89,000 distinct CDR3 sequences, about 7.2% recorded once. Regarding treatment: PENTA 11 planned treatment interruption arm or continuous ART arm. This material consisted of CD45RA+ CD4+ T cells from PBMCs, pooled from several time points, taken from a donor given antiretroviral therapy, either interrupted or continuous. Described subset: naive CD4+ CD45RA+ CD45RO- T cells. The receptors stem from a pool of human donors with HIV.

This clonotype has more than one count but fewer than ten. This chain uses TRBV20-1 with TRBJ2-2; no clear D gene. In germline, CDR1 is DFQATT, CDR2 SNEGSKA (reference sequence). Trimming removed 3 bases from V and 1 base from J, with 0 bases in between. The CDR3 is 11 amino acids. Written as DNA, the CDR3 is TGCAGTGCTAGGAACACCGGGGAGCTGTTTTTT. Translated, it gives CSARNTGELFF.

This rearrangement joins TRBV5-1 to TRBJ1-5; D uncertain. V was trimmed by 0 bases and J by 4 bases, leaving 8 bases between them. This CDR3 spans 14 amino acids. Germline loops: CDR1 SGHRS, CDR2 YFSETQ. The CDR3 DNA is TGCGCCAGCAGCTTGGCCGGAGGGAATCAGCCCCAGCATTTT. Residues: CASSLAGGNQPQHF.

This clonotype was counted ten times or more. The chain links TRBV10-2 to TRBJ2-3; 8 bases line up with TRBD1. The CDR3 has 14 amino acids. V shed 8 bases, J shed 4 bases, and the junction held 8 bases outside the gene matches. In germline, CDR1 is WSHSY, CDR2 SAAADI. DNA of the CDR3: TGCGCCAGCGGTACCGGACAGGGCGCAGATACGCAGTATTTT. This gives the protein CASGTGQGADTQYF.

The rearrangement joins TRBV12-3 or TRBV12-4 to TRBJ2-7, with D possibly TRBD1 on 8 matching bases. V lost 7 bases and J lost 2, with 18 bases in between. The length of the CDR3 is 15 residues. CDR3 coding DNA: TGTGCCAGCACCCTTACAGGGGGGGGCCCCTACGAGCAGTACTTC. Translation gives CASTLTGGGPYEQYF.

This clonotype was seen at least ten times. The chain recombines TRBV3-1 with TRBJ2-5; 8 positions agree with TRBD2. J gave up 4 bases and V 4 bases, and 5 bases lay outside the gene matches. Looked up from germline, CDR1 is LGHDT and CDR2 is YNNKEL (reference sequence). The CDR3 is 14 amino acids. The CDR3 DNA is TGTGCCAGCAGCCCGTTGGCGGGGGGAGAGACCCAGTACTTC. As protein: CASSPLAGGETQYF.

The chain couples TRBV5-1 to TRBJ2-1, with D possibly being TRBD1 (6 bases). Trimming cost V 0 bases and J 5 bases, with 9 bases left between them. The CDR3 consists of 14 residues. In germline, CDR1 is SGHRS, CDR2 YFSETQ. The CDR3 region has the DNA TGCGCCAGCAGCTTGGCCGAGGGGGACAATGAGCAGTTCTTC. Its translation: CASSLAEGDNEQFF.

The table lists this clonotype with many counts. The chain is built from TRBV5-1 and TRBJ2-1; 7 bases agree with TRBD1. This CDR3 has 15 amino acids. Germline CDR1 SGHRS, CDR2 YFSETQ. Trimming took 4 bases from V and 8 from J; bases not matched to a gene: 12. CDR3 sequence reads: CASSRTRQGSDEQFF. The CDR3 coding sequence is TGCGCCAGCAGCCGTACCAGACAGGGTTCGGATGAGCAGTTCTTC. Complete variable domain (other parts from reference TRBV5-1 and TRBJ2-1): KAGVTQTPRYLIKTRGQQVTLSCSPISGHRSVSWYQQTPGQGLQFLFEYFSETQRNKGNFPGRFSGRQFSNSRSEMNVSTLELGDSALYLCASSRTRQGSDEQFFGPGTRLTVL.